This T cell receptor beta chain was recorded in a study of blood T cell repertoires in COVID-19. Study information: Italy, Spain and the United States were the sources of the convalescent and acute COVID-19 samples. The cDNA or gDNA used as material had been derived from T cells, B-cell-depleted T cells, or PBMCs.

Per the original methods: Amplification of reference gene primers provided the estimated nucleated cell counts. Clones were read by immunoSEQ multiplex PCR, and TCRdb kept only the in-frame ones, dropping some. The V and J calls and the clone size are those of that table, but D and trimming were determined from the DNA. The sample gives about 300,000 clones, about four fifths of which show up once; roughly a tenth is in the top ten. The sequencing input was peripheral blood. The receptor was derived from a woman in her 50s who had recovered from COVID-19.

CDR3 sequence: CSASLELLNEQYF. CDR3 DNA sequence: TGCAGTGCTAGTCTGGAGCTTCTGAACGAGCAGTACTTC. The gene calls are TRBV20-1 and TRBJ2-7; D is undetermined. Germline assignment: CDR1 DFQATT and CDR2 SNEGSKA (reference sequence). The CDR3 is 13 residues long. The V gene lost 3 bases and the J gene lost 5 bases, with 14 bases spanning the gap.